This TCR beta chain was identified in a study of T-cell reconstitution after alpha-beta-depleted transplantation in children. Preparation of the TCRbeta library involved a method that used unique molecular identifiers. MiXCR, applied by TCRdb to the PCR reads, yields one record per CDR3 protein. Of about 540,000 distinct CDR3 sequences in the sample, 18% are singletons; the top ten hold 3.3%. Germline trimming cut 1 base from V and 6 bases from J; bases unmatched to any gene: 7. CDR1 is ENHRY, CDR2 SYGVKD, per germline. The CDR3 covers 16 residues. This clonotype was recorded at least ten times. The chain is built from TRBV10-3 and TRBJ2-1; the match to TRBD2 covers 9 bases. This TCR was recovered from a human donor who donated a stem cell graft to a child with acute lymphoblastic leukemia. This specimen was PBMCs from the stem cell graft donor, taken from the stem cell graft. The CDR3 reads CAISEFAGTSPNEQFF. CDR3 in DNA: TGTGCCATCAGTGAGTTCGCCGGGACTAGCCCCAATGAGCAGTTCTTC.